This entry concerns a single TCR beta chain. Antigen unknown. Per the germline V gene, CDR1 is MDHEN and CDR2 is SYDVKM. V gave up 5 bases and J gave up 5 bases; unmatched junction bases: 7. This CDR3 is built from 14 residues. Sequencing was performed with immunoSEQ multiplex PCR; in TCRdb, only in-frame clones are kept and a portion is missing. The sample includes approximately 13,000 clones, over 85% of them seen just once. This sample was taken from a study of T cells in localized non-small cell lung cancer. Study results and limitations: Longer overall survival associated with higher blood T cell density; shorter survival with higher adjacent-lung clonality. Since sequencing was restricted to only one region of the tumor, intratumor heterogeneity remains a possibility. Adjacent lung tissue had a median approximately 61 of the top 100 clones found in the tumor.

Source: peripheral blood mononuclear cells, taken before any cancer treatment. The chain uses TRBV28 and TRBJ2-5; the match to TRBD2 covers 8 bases. The clonotype originates from a man aged 35 to 69 with stage III lung adenocarcinoma. The CDR3 is CASSAGGVRETQYF. DNA of the CDR3: TGTGCCAGCAGTGCGGGAGGTGTAAGGGAGACCCAGTACTTC.